Listed below are T cell receptor beta chains from one sample, sequenced in a study of CD8+CD57+ T cells in acquired aplastic anemia. TCRdb called the reads again in MiXCR, with one record for every CDR3 protein. Here the sample spans around 150,000 distinct CDR3 sequences, more than 35% being singletons. The sample taken for sequencing was sorted CD4+, CD8+, or CD8+CD57+ T cells (not recorded which) from PBMCs. The receptors shown here come from a human donor in good health, serving as a control. Each CDR3 is given with its conserved first and last residue. Each record gives: CDR3 protein, CDR3 DNA, D gene, clone size, J gene, V gene. D genes are given only for firm matches. Clone size is shown for a subset of rows, as once, few, many or a class of expanded clone.

cdr3_aa: CSAGTSGRYNEQFF
cdr3_nt: TGCAGTGCTGGGACTAGCGGGAGGTACAATGAGCAGTTCTTC
d_call: TRBD2
clone_size: many
j_call: TRBJ2-1
v_call: TRBV20-1

cdr3_aa: CSAHGTRAENIQYF
cdr3_nt: TGCAGCGCTCACGGGACACGGGCCGAAAACATTCAGTACTTC
d_call: -
clone_size: -
j_call: TRBJ2-4
v_call: TRBV20-1

cdr3_aa: CASRTERNEQYF
cdr3_nt: TGTGCCAGCAGGACTGAACGGAACGAGCAGTACTTC
d_call: -
clone_size: -
j_call: TRBJ2-7
v_call: TRBV7-3

cdr3_aa: CASSLQSSFISETQYF
cdr3_nt: TGTGCCAGCAGCTTGCAGTCTAGCTTCATTTCGGAGACCCAGTACTTC
d_call: -
clone_size: many
j_call: TRBJ2-5
v_call: TRBV5-4

cdr3_aa: CASSASRKTGVTGELFF
cdr3_nt: TGTGCCAGCAGCGCCAGTAGGAAAACAGGGGTCACCGGGGAGCTGTTTTTT
d_call: TRBD1
clone_size: -
j_call: TRBJ2-2
v_call: TRBV9

cdr3_aa: CASSLSGTGRTYEQYF
cdr3_nt: TGTGCCAGCAGCTTATCCGGTACAGGGCGGACCTACGAGCAGTACTTC
d_call: -
clone_size: -
j_call: TRBJ2-7
v_call: TRBV7-3

cdr3_aa: CASRLEGQGAGTQYF
cdr3_nt: TGTGCCAGCCGCTTAGAAGGACAGGGGGCAGGTACGCAGTATTTT
d_call: TRBD1
clone_size: -
j_call: TRBJ2-3
v_call: TRBV5-4

cdr3_aa: CASSAQAIQETQYF
cdr3_nt: TGTGCCAGCAGCGCCCAAGCAATCCAAGAGACCCAGTACTTC
d_call: -
clone_size: -
j_call: TRBJ2-5
v_call: TRBV9

cdr3_aa: CASKEANYGYTF
cdr3_nt: TGCGCCAGCAAGGAAGCTAACTATGGCTACACCTTC
d_call: -
clone_size: -
j_call: TRBJ1-2
v_call: TRBV10-2

cdr3_aa: CASSGSTDTQYF
cdr3_nt: TGCGCCAGCAGCGGAAGCACAGATACGCAGTATTTT
d_call: -
clone_size: many
j_call: TRBJ2-3
v_call: TRBV5-1

cdr3_aa: CSARVGGIGELFF
cdr3_nt: TGCAGTGCTAGAGTAGGGGGTATCGGGGAGCTGTTTTTT
d_call: -
clone_size: many
j_call: TRBJ2-2
v_call: TRBV20-1

cdr3_aa: CASSNRDNNQPQHF
cdr3_nt: TGTGCCAGCAGTAACCGGGACAACAATCAGCCCCAGCATTTT
d_call: -
clone_size: many
j_call: TRBJ1-5
v_call: TRBV6-5

cdr3_aa: CASSLDRGLGGYTF
cdr3_nt: TGTGCCAGCAGCTTAGACAGGGGGCTAGGTGGCTACACCTTC
d_call: TRBD1
clone_size: many
j_call: TRBJ1-2
v_call: TRBV7-9

cdr3_aa: CAWSGRARDQPQHF
cdr3_nt: TGTGCCTGGAGTGGTCGGGCGCGAGATCAGCCCCAGCATTTT
d_call: -
clone_size: many
j_call: TRBJ1-5
v_call: TRBV30

cdr3_aa: CASSIAGVGDNTEAFF
cdr3_nt: TGTGCCAGTAGTATAGCGGGGGTAGGGGACAACACTGAAGCTTTCTTT
d_call: -
clone_size: many
j_call: TRBJ1-1
v_call: TRBV19

cdr3_aa: CASSLAVPNNEQFF
cdr3_nt: TGTGCCAGCAGCTTAGCGGTCCCTAACAATGAGCAGTTCTTC
d_call: -
clone_size: -
j_call: TRBJ2-1
v_call: TRBV7-2

cdr3_aa: CASSFSGVVGNQPQHF
cdr3_nt: TGTGCCAGCAGCTTTAGCGGGGTTGTGGGCAATCAGCCCCAGCATTTT
d_call: -
clone_size: many
j_call: TRBJ1-5
v_call: TRBV7-2

cdr3_aa: CASSLLPQQETQYF
cdr3_nt: TGTGCCAGCAGCTTGCTTCCCCAGCAAGAGACCCAGTACTTC
d_call: -
clone_size: many
j_call: TRBJ2-5
v_call: TRBV11-1

cdr3_aa: CASSQDGTGVRANYGYTF
cdr3_nt: TGCGCCAGCAGCCAAGATGGGACAGGGGTTCGGGCTAACTATGGCTACACCTTC
d_call: TRBD1
clone_size: -
j_call: TRBJ1-2
v_call: TRBV4-1

cdr3_aa: CSARESGSTDTQYF
cdr3_nt: TGCAGTGCTAGAGAATCAGGTAGCACAGATACGCAGTATTTT
d_call: -
clone_size: many
j_call: TRBJ2-3
v_call: TRBV20-1

cdr3_aa: CASSGRNRGNQPQHF
cdr3_nt: TGTGCCAGCAGTGGGCGGAACAGGGGCAATCAGCCCCAGCATTTT
d_call: -
clone_size: many
j_call: TRBJ1-5
v_call: TRBV6-1

cdr3_aa: CSVVESSYNEQFF
cdr3_nt: TGCAGCGTTGTTGAGAGCTCCTACAATGAGCAGTTCTTC
d_call: -
clone_size: -
j_call: TRBJ2-1
v_call: TRBV29-1